The rows below give T cell receptor beta chains drawn from one sample of a study of blood T cells in healthy people across ages. TCRdb re-analysed the 5' RACE reads in MiXCR, keeping a single row per CDR3 protein. Here the sample spans about 840,000 distinct CDR3 sequences, under 35% being singletons. The same specimen was also included in a second study, on T cells of mothers and their children.

Sequences were obtained from blood. These receptors were collected from a woman aged 40 to 50 in good health. CDR3s include the opening cysteine and the closing phenylalanine or tryptophan. D genes are given only for firm matches. Size is stated for part of the rows, as once, few or many counts, or as a class when the clone is expanded.

abundance	v_gene	j_gene	d_gene	CDR3nt	CDR3aa
-	TRBV7-8	TRBJ2-7	-	TGTGCCAGCAGCTTAACTCGGAGACCCACTCCCGAGCAGTACTTC	CASSLTRRPTPEQYF
few	TRBV5-6	TRBJ2-1	-	TGTGCCAGCAGCTTTCCCCTCGGTGAGCAGTTCTTC	CASSFPLGEQFF
-	TRBV5-1	TRBJ2-1	TRBD1	TGCGCCAGCAGCTCCATGTTGACAGGGGGTTACAATGAGCAGTTCTTC	CASSSMLTGGYNEQFF
-	TRBV18	TRBJ2-3	-	TGTGCCAGCTCACCACCGTCTTGGGGGGCAAGCGGAGATACGCAGTATTTT	CASSPPSWGASGDTQYF
-	TRBV7-6	TRBJ1-1	TRBD1	TGTGCCAGCAGCCTTAGGGGGCGGGAAGTGACTGAAGCTTTCTTT	CASSLRGREVTEAFF
many	TRBV28	TRBJ2-4	-	TGTGCCAGCAGTTTATTAGGGGGGGGCGAGGGAAACATTCAGTACTTC	CASSLLGGGEGNIQYF
-	TRBV20-1	TRBJ2-5	-	TGCAGGGCTAGGGGGGTAGGGACCCAGTACTTC	CRARGVGTQYF
few	TRBV7-9	TRBJ1-1	-	TGTGCCAGCAGCCATCCAGGAAGGGGCACTGAAGCTTTCTTT	CASSHPGRGTEAFF
-	TRBV27	TRBJ2-7	-	TGTGCCAGCAGTTTTGGAAGGGGGGCGGTCTACGAGCAGTACTTC	CASSFGRGAVYEQYF
-	TRBV30	TRBJ1-1	TRBD1	TGTGCCTGGAGTGGAACAGGGGGCACTGAAGCTTTCTTT	CAWSGTGGTEAFF
many	TRBV29-1	TRBJ2-2	-	TGCAGCGTTGTTAGCGGTGGGCAGCCCGATCCGTTTTTT	CSVVSGGQPDPFF
-	TRBV24-1	TRBJ2-3	TRBD2	TGTGCCACCAGTGACCCACCGGGACTAGTCACAGATACGCAGTATTTT	CATSDPPGLVTDTQYF
few	TRBV6-6	TRBJ1-4	TRBD1	TGTGCCAGCAAACCGCTGTCCGGGACAGGGGATAATGAAAAACTGTTTTTT	CASKPLSGTGDNEKLFF
many	TRBV30	TRBJ2-7	-	TGTGCCTGGTTCAAGACAGGCCGATCATACGAGCAGTACTTC	CAWFKTGRSYEQYF
-	TRBV5-1	TRBJ1-4	-	TGCGCCAGCAGTTATTGGGGCCTAGATCGTTCGGGTGAAAAACGGTTTTTT	CASSYWGLDRSGEKRFF
once	TRBV4-3	TRBJ2-7	TRBD1	TGCGCCAGCAGCCAAGATAGGGGACAGGGAGTGAATGAGCAGTACTTC	CASSQDRGQGVNEQYF
-	TRBV7-2	TRBJ1-4	-	TGTGCCAGCAGCCCCCGGGCCTTTAATGAAAAACTGTTTTTT	CASSPRAFNEKLFF
few	TRBV27	TRBJ2-3	-	TGTGCCAGTGCTCTATCCGGGCGCTTCGCAGATACGCAGTATTTT	CASALSGRFADTQYF
few	TRBV7-9	TRBJ1-5	-	TGTGCCAGCAGCGTAGGAGGAAGGGATCAGCCCCAGCATTTT	CASSVGGRDQPQHF
-	TRBV5-1	TRBJ1-1	TRBD1	TGCGCCAGCAGCTTGTCTCCCGGGACAGGGGGCACTGAAGCTTTCTTT	CASSLSPGTGGTEAFF
few	TRBV28	TRBJ1-1	-	TGTGCCAGCAGTGCCAGACGGGAAGCTTTCTTT	CASSARREAFF
few	TRBV7-8	TRBJ2-3	-	TGTGCCAGCAGCCTAACGACCTACGGTACAGATACGCAGTATTTT	CASSLTTYGTDTQYF
-	TRBV20-1	TRBJ2-1	-	TGCAGTGCTAGCGAGGGGCCTCCCCCCAACAATGAGCAGTTCTTC	CSASEGPPPNNEQFF
many	TRBV28	TRBJ2-3	-	TGTGCCAGCAGTTCCCTCGGACGACTACGCACAGATACGCAGTATTTT	CASSSLGRLRTDTQYF
few	TRBV6-1	TRBJ2-6	TRBD2	TGTGCCAGCAGTCCCCGACTAGCGGTCGTCTCTGGGGCCAACGTCCTGACTTTC	CASSPRLAVVSGANVLTF
-	TRBV20-1	TRBJ2-5	TRBD2	TGCAGTGCCGGCGAGCGGGAGGGCAGAGAGACCCAGTACTTC	CSAGEREGRETQYF
-	TRBV29-1	TRBJ2-1	-	TGCAGCACCGAACGCCGGGAGCAGTTCTTC	CSTERREQFF
few	TRBV12-3/TRBV12-4	TRBJ1-2	-	TGTGCCAGCAGTTTTCTCCGCTACTCCTATGGCTACACCTTC	CASSFLRYSYGYTF
-	TRBV4-1	TRBJ2-3	-	TGCGCCAGCAGCACGGCAGACACAGATACGCAGTATTTT	CASSTADTDTQYF
-	TRBV7-7	TRBJ2-1	-	TGTGCTAGCAGCTTGGACTACTCGAATGAGCAGTTCTTC	CASSLDYSNEQFF
-	TRBV6-1	TRBJ1-6	TRBD1	TGTGCCAGCAGTCTATTTGGTGGGACAGGCGGCAGCGGGCCCTCACCCCTCCACTTT	CASSLFGGTGGSGPSPLHF
few	TRBV27	TRBJ2-5	TRBD1	TGTGCCAGCAGTGGACAGGGGGCGGGAGAGACCCAGTACTTC	CASSGQGAGETQYF
few	TRBV6-1	TRBJ2-5	TRBD2	TGTGCCAGCAGTCCTACCGGGACTAGCGGGGGGGCCAGAGAGACCCAGTACTTC	CASSPTGTSGGARETQYF
-	TRBV7-9	TRBJ2-7	-	TGTGCCAGCAGCCCCCGACGGACAGAAACTTCCTACGAGCAGTACTTC	CASSPRRTETSYEQYF
few	TRBV7-3	TRBJ1-2	-	TGTGCCAGCAGCATTTCAGGGGACTATAACTATGGCTACACCTTC	CASSISGDYNYGYTF
many	TRBV7-2	TRBJ2-6	TRBD1	TGTGCCAGCAGCCCCGGGACAGGGGTCGTTGGGGCCAACGTCCTGACTTTC	CASSPGTGVVGANVLTF
many	TRBV4-2	TRBJ2-5	-	TGTGCCAGCAGCCGCCCAGGGGAAGAGACCCAGTACTTC	CASSRPGEETQYF
once	TRBV10-2	TRBJ1-6	-	TGCGCCAGCAGTGGGGGGACCGGGCGTCCCCTCCACTTT	CASSGGTGRPLHF
many	TRBV20-1	TRBJ2-1	TRBD1	TGCAGTGCAACCACCCTCGGGACAGGGAACAATGAGCAGTTCTTC	CSATTLGTGNNEQFF
-	TRBV27	TRBJ1-2	-	TGTGCCAGCACCAAAGGGCCGATAGAGGGGAACTATGGCTACACCTTC	CASTKGPIEGNYGYTF
few	TRBV6-2/TRBV6-3	TRBJ2-7	TRBD1	TGTGCCAGCAGACCCGGACAGGCCCCGTCCTACGAGCAGTACTTC	CASRPGQAPSYEQYF
-	TRBV5-1	TRBJ1-1	-	TGCGCCAGCAAGCCATTCCAGGTTATGAACACTGAAGCTTTCTTT	CASKPFQVMNTEAFF
-	TRBV7-2	TRBJ2-5	TRBD2	TGTGCCAGCAGCTGGGCGGGGGGAGGGGAGACCCAGTACTTC	CASSWAGGGETQYF
few	TRBV7-2	TRBJ1-2	TRBD1	TGTGCCAGCAGCCGGGACAGGCTGGGCGGCTACACCTTC	CASSRDRLGGYTF
-	TRBV27	TRBJ2-7	-	TGTGCCAGCACCCAGTTCTTAGGGAGCTCCTACGAGCAGTACTTC	CASTQFLGSSYEQYF
once	TRBV2	TRBJ2-1	-	TGTGCCAGCAGTGACATTGGTGACAATGAGCAGTTCTTC	CASSDIGDNEQFF
-	TRBV7-2	TRBJ1-1	-	TGTGCCAGCAGCTTAGAAAAGGTTGGATCAATCATGAACACTGAAGCTTTCTTT	CASSLEKVGSIMNTEAFF
-	TRBV2	TRBJ1-5	-	TGTGCCAGCAGTGGAGCTTATAGCAATCAGCCCCAGCATTTT	CASSGAYSNQPQHF
few	TRBV4-3	TRBJ1-1	-	TGCGCCAGCAGCCAAAACCGCCCTATGAACACTGAAGCTTTCTTT	CASSQNRPMNTEAFF
-	TRBV27	TRBJ1-2	-	TGTGCCAGCAGTCCGATAGACGGGAACTATGGCTACACCTTC	CASSPIDGNYGYTF
few	TRBV13	TRBJ1-2	TRBD1	TGTGCCAGCAGCTTTGGGACAGGGGGCTGGAGGCATGGCTACACCTTC	CASSFGTGGWRHGYTF
many	TRBV10-3	TRBJ2-7	-	TGTGCCATCAGTGATGACAACTCCTACGAGCAGTACTTC	CAISDDNSYEQYF
-	TRBV6-5	TRBJ2-3	-	TGTGCCAGCAGTTGGCGGACAGACACAGATACGCAGTATTTT	CASSWRTDTDTQYF
-	TRBV4-1	TRBJ2-1	TRBD2	TGCGCCAGCAGCCAAGATAGCGGGGGGACCTACAATGAGCAGTTCTTC	CASSQDSGGTYNEQFF